Below are 3 T cell receptor beta chains sequenced from a single sample in a study of cytomegalovirus exposure and HLA in healthy donors. The PCR had 60 Vbeta and 13 Jbeta primers. The data were produced by immunoSEQ multiplex PCR, yet TCRdb's version contains in-frame clones alone and is incomplete. In the table there are about 160,000 clones, 81% of which are singletons. The sample comprised PBMCs. Every receptor here comes from a man in his forties or fifties in good health and CMV-seropositive.

The genes are TRBV6-5 and TRBJ1-2, with D possibly matching TRBD1 (6 bases). Trimming pared 2 bases from V and 1 base from J, leaving 14 bases between. From germline, CDR1 is MNHEY and CDR2 SVGAGI. The CDR3 is 16 amino acids. The CDR3 reads CASSYALTGVNYGYTF. The CDR3 DNA follows: TGTGCCAGCAGTTACGCCCTGACAGGTGTTAACTATGGCTACACCTTC.

The chain employs TRBV7-6 and TRBJ1-2, with TRBD1 as a possible D gene (5 bases). Germline assignment: CDR1 SGHVS and CDR2 FNYEAQ. V shed 3 bases and J shed 5 bases, with 10 bases lying between them. The CDR3 spans 13 residues. CDR3 in DNA: TGTGCCAGCAGCTTTGCGGGACTTTATGGCTACACCTTC. Translated: CASSFAGLYGYTF.

This clone was seen a few times. The J gene is TRBJ2-2, the V gene TRBV4-1; tentative D call: TRBD2 (6 bases). The CDR3 is 16 amino acids. Germline lookup yields CDR1 MGHRA and CDR2 YSYEKL. V was cut by 1 base and J by 0 bases, with 9 bases left in between. CDR3 in amino acids: CASSQVWGANTGELFF. DNA of the CDR3: TGCGCCAGCAGCCAAGTTTGGGGGGCGAACACCGGGGAGCTGTTTTTT.